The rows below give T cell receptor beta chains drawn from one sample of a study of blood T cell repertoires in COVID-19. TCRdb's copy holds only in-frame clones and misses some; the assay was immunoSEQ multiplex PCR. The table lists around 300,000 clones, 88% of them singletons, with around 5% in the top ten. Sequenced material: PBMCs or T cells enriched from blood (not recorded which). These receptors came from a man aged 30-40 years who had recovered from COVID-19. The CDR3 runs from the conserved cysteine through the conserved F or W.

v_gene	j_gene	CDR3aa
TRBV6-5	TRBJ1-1	CASTMRGGTEAFF
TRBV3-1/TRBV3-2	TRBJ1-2	CASSQGTGLHRRYGYTF
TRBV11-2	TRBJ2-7	CASSRAYEQYF
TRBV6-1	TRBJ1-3	CASSAHGQLSGNTIYF
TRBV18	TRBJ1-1	CASSPPRGTEAFF
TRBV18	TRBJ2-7	CASSPLEEAGREQYF
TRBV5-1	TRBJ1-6	CASSTTGNLDSPLHF
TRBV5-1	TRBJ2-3	CASSILAGGGTDTQYF
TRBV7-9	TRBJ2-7	CASSWTGAYEQYF
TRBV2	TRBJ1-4	CASGTDLNEKLFF
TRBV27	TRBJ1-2	CASRSGIYGYTF
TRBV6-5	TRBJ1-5	CASSQISNQPQHF
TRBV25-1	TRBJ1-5	CASSETGYYQPQHF
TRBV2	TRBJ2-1	CASSDSGGSYNEQFF
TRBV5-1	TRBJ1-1	CASSPGTGFAFF
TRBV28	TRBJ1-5	CASSQVPDRFNQPQHF
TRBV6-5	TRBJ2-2	CATSRQGDTGELFF
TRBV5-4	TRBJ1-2	CASSPDRVEDYGYTF
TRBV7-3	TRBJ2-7	CASSPRGGGADYEQYF
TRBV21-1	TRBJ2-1	CASSLSGVNEQFF
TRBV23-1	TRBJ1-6	CASSHRQGTLFSPLHF
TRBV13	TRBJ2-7	CASSFSGTGTYEQYF
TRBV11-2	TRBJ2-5	CASSLEGAGWYF
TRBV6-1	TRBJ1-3	CASSEGTGTGNTIYF
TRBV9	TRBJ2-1	CASSVGGNSEQFF
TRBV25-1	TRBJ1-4	CASSEGTGANEKLFF
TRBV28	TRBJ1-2	CASSFPPGESKGYTF
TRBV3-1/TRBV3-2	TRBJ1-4	CASSQDGAEKLFF
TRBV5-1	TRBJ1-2	CASSPKEVNYGYTF
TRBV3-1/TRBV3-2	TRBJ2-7	CASSLSGASYEQYF
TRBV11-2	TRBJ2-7	CASSLIDTGRGDEQYF
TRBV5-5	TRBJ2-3	CASSFGLAGGTDTQYF
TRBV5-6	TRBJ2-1	CASSFVRNEQFF
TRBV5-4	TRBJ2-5	CASSLAGGRETQYF
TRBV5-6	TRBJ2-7	CASSFRDRVEQYF
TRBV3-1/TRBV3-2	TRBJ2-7	CASSLGEGYEQYF
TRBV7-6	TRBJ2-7	CASSAPSGTGLYEQYF
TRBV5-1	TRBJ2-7	CASSSAPGQGSYEQYF
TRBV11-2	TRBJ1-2	CASSSPITGDHGYTF
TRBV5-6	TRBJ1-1	CASSLDEGFIGMNTEAFF